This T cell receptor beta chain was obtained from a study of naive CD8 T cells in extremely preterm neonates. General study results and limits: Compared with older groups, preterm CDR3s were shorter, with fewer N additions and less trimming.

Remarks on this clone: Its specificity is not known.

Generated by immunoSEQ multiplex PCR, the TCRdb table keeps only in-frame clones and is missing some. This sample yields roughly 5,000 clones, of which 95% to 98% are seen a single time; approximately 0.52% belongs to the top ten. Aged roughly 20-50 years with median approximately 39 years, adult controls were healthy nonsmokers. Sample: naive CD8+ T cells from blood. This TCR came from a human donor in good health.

The CDR3: CASSYGTGVSGNTIYF. The CDR3 nucleotides read TGTGCCAGCAGCTACGGGACAGGGGTCTCTGGAAACACCATATATTTT. This chain uses TRBV5-4 with TRBJ1-3; 10 nucleotides agree with TRBD1. Per the germline V gene, CDR1 is SGHNT and CDR2 is YYREEE (reference sequence). The CDR3 contains 16 residues. Trimming at V came to 3 bases and at J to 0 bases, leaving 3 bases not matched to a gene.